This T cell receptor beta chain was found in a study of long-term antiretroviral therapy in people with HIV. An immunoSEQ assay, version v3.0, was performed at survey level. TCRdb's copy holds only in-frame clones and misses some; the assay was immunoSEQ multiplex PCR. This sample has about 21,000 clones, with around three quarters found just once. Samples held about 1-11 million cryopreserved PBMC before DNA extraction. This clone was detected only a few times. Its target is not known. General study points: It was observed that HIV repertoires exhibited narrower CDR3 length ranges than controls. Diversity went up after ART and still fell short of transplant donor controls.

Germline V CDR1 and CDR2: SGHNT, YYREEE (reference sequence). The V gene lost 0 bases and the J gene lost 1 base, with 8 bases spanning the gap. This CDR3 comprises 15 residues. The clonotype originates from a man in his fifties or sixties with HIV. The source material was unsorted PBMCs, sampled 2.2 years after starting antiretroviral therapy. V usage is TRBV5-4 and J usage is TRBJ1-3; D uncertain. DNA of the CDR3: TGTGCCAGCAGCTTGGGGGGAGTATCTGGAAACACCATATATTTT. Amino acid sequence: CASSLGGVSGNTIYF.